This T cell receptor (beta chain) was profiled in a study of identical twins. Whole-study results and caveats: Those out-of-frame alpha sequences shared by twins showed an excess of low generation probability. Twins' surplus sharing was weaker for beta out-of-frame sequences. Insertions were reduced in abundant cord blood beta clonotypes but not in memory repertoires. In drawing conclusions, the study used cross-sectional statistical analysis and did not follow the same donors.

A single record per CDR3 protein comes from TCRdb applying MiXCR to the 5' RACE reads. The sample gives nearly 900,000 distinct CDR3 sequences, over 9% of which show up once; 1.5% to 2% is in the top ten. From germline, CDR1 is MGHRA and CDR2 YSYEKL. This CDR3 contains 14 residues. V was clipped by 1 base and J by 3 bases, with 9 bases between them. This clonotype was detected many times. Its matching antigen is unknown. The same specimen was also included in a second study, on yellow fever vaccine responses in identical twins.

The chain combines TRBV4-1 with TRBJ1-1; no clear D gene. Sample: PBMCs. The receptor's source is a woman aged 18-29 years in good health. CDR3 amino acids: CASSQGGSDTEAFF. The CDR3 DNA is TGCGCCAGCAGCCAAGGTGGATCAGACACTGAAGCTTTCTTT.